The TCR beta chain under discussion was sequenced for a study of cytomegalovirus exposure and HLA in healthy donors. Details on this clone: Antigen unknown.

Study results and limitations: In a later analysis, across HLA loci, associated TCR counts were highest for DRB1, lowest for HLA-C.

PCR was performed using 60 Vbeta and 13 Jbeta primers. As handled by the study authors: Counted up in a later analysis, unique TCR beta chains came to approximately 77 million, with 9.5 million to 13 million shared. Generated by immunoSEQ multiplex PCR, the TCRdb table keeps only in-frame clones and is missing some. V, J and clone size were drawn from that table, and D and trimming were deduced from the DNA. The table lists tens of thousands of clones, 77% of them singletons. CDR1 is LNHDA and CDR2 is SQIVND in the germline V gene (reference sequence). The CDR3 is 13 residues long. V was pared by 9 bases and J by 5 bases, with 7 bases of the junction left unmatched.

Input material: PBMCs. This TCR was sampled from a middle-aged man in good health and CMV-seropositive. The J gene is TRBJ2-7, the V gene TRBV19; 10 bases align to TRBD2. CDR3 region: CASRSGRADEQYF. The CDR3 DNA reads TGTGCCAGCAGGAGCGGGAGGGCCGACGAGCAGTACTTC.